This T cell receptor (beta chain) is drawn from a study of metastatic and nonmetastatic thyroid tumors. Study details: Across blood and tumor or nodule tissue, repertoires from malignant and benign thyroid patients were compared with one another. Overall study findings and caveats: Malignant thyroid tumors reportedly exceeded benign nodules significantly in TCR beta diversity, with the difference appearing in blood and tumor.

As handled by the study authors: Between-group CDR3 differences, defined by clinicopathological status, yielded a distant-metastasis classifier for papillary thyroid cancer. TCRdb reprocessed the PCR reads using MiXCR. TCRdb's processing, not the authors', yielded these V and J calls. The data hold some 33,000 clones, with about 10% observed a single time. This clone turned up a few times. The antigen remains unidentified. The V end was cut by 3 bases, the J end by 1 base, with 9 bases between. The CDR3 runs to 14 residues. Germline loops: CDR1 MDHEN, CDR2 SYDVKM. No treatment had been given to any patient before thyroid surgery.

Sequenced sample: blood. The clonotype comes from a female donor with papillary thyroid cancer or a benign thyroid nodule (not recorded which). Some clones in this sample may be carry-over from other donors' samples. The rearrangement joins TRBV28 to TRBJ1-2; D is possibly TRBD1 (6 bases). The CDR3 protein is CASSFRQVNYGYTF. CDR3 in DNA: TGTGCCAGCAGTTTCAGACAGGTTAACTATGGCTACACCTTC.